This T cell receptor beta chain comes out of a study of OX40 agonist ivuxolimab in advanced cancers. Regarding the study in general: The costimulatory receptor OX40 (CD134) was targeted by ivuxolimab, a fully human IgG2 agonistic monoclonal antibody. Intravenous ivuxolimab was administered to patients every 2 weeks at six dose levels: 0.01, 0.1, 0.3, 1.5, 3 and 10 mg/kg. Of the approximately 50 dose-escalation patients, hepatocellular carcinoma was present in 19, melanoma in approximately 15, renal cell carcinoma in 9 and head and neck cancer in 9. A male proportion of 70% to 90% and a mean age of 60 years, ranging from about 20 to 80, were recorded for the dose-escalation cohort. Patients were allowed to have had prior anti-PD-1, anti-PD-L1 or anti-CTLA-4 therapy, and 40% of the dose-escalation patients had been treated with checkpoint inhibitors. Partial responses occurred in three dose-escalation patients, of whom one had hepatocellular carcinoma and two had cutaneous melanoma. The point of sequencing TCRbeta in the periphery was to test whether ivuxolimab changed TCR sequence diversity and drove clonal T-cell expansion. The paper reports the monotherapy dose-escalation portion (N ≈ 50 patients) of the phase I ivuxolimab trial.

The CDR3 has 13 amino acids, counting the end cysteine and phenylalanine. The kept DNA is CDR3 alone, 39 bases in frame from the first base. CDR1 is given as LNHDA and CDR2 as SQIVND, both from the germline V gene (reference sequence). Between the V and J ends, shortened by 5 bases and 0 bases respectively, the junction contains 8 bases. Patients with a history of autoimmune disease or receiving systemic immunosuppression were excluded from the trial. In every dose cohort, peripheral blood was drawn for TCR sequencing at baseline, cycle 4 day 1, and cycle 7 day 1. Samples came from an open-label, multicenter, first-in-human phase I dose-escalation trial of ivuxolimab. The trial enrolled adults with locally advanced or metastatic head and neck squamous cell, hepatocellular, melanoma or renal cell carcinoma. Before TCR sequencing, CD4+ and CD8+ T cells were separately sorted from peripheral blood. Genomic DNA was isolated from the sorted cells so that the TCRbeta CDR3 region could be sequenced. TCRbeta CDR3 regions were sequenced using the immunoSEQ Assay. TCRdb retrieved this table from immuneACCESS and kept in-frame rearrangements only. Not all clones are present; in checked studies, unresolved V genes account for under half, and no reason is known for the remainder. The sample table contains 45,000 or so clones; only one count was recorded for approximately 90% of them. The ten largest clones take up about 20% of the sample.

As regards this clone: Its specific antigen is unknown. There are no base qualities to consult, and no much larger clone falls within one base.

Results the study describes overall, beyond this receptor: In partial responders in the 0.1-3.0 mg/kg groups, normalized peripheral clonal expansion was found to be among the lowest, especially among CD8+ T cells. Antigen specificity was not determined for the clonally expanded peripheral T cells. After ivuxolimab, expanded clones were on average more numerous among CD8+ T cells than among CD4+ T cells. Low levels of normalized T-cell clonal expansion were also seen in some nonresponding patients. At doses of 0.1 to 3.0 mg/kg, clonal expansion of both CD4+ and CD8+ blood T cells was observed from baseline to week 6.

The TCR sequence derives from an adult with an advanced solid tumor such as melanoma, head and neck, liver or kidney cancer. This chain joins TRBV19 to TRBJ2-7, with no D gene named confidently. The source material was CD4+ or CD8+ T cells sorted from blood, sampled in a trial of the OX40 agonist ivuxolimab. The DNA reads TGTGCCAGTAGTTTGTCGGTCTCCTACGAGCAGTACTTC. The translation is CASSLSVSYEQYF.